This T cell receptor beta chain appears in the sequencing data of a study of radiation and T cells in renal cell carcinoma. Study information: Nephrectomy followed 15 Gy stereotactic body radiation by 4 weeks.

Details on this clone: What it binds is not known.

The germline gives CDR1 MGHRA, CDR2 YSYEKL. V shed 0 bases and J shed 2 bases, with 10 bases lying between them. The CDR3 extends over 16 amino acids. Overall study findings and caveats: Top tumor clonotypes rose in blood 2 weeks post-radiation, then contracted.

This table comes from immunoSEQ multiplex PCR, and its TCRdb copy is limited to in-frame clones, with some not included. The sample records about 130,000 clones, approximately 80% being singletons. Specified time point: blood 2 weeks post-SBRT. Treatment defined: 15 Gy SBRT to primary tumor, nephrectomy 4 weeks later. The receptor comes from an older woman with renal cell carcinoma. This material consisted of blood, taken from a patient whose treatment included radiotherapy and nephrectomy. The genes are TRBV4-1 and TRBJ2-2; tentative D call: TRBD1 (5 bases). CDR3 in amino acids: CASSQDRGSNTGELFF. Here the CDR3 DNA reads TGCGCCAGCAGCCAAGATAGGGGCAGTAACACCGGGGAGCTGTTTTTT.